This is a list of T cell receptor beta chains from one sample in a study of blood T cell repertoires in COVID-19. Sequencing was performed with immunoSEQ multiplex PCR; in TCRdb, only in-frame clones are kept and a portion is missing. The table includes roughly 290,000 clones, 87% detected once. The sample consisted of PBMCs or T cells enriched from blood (not recorded which). The source is a woman aged 40 to 49 who had recovered from COVID-19. The CDR3 runs from the conserved cysteine through the conserved F or W. Each record gives: CDR3 length, clone size, D gene, V gene, J gene, CDR3 DNA, CDR3 protein. A D gene is named only where the DNA matches it firmly. Clone size is shown for a subset of rows, as once, few, many or a class of expanded clone.

>16|.|.|TRBV7-2|TRBJ2-7
TGTGCCAGCAGCTTGACGGGGGACCCCGCGACCTACGAGCAGTACTTC
CASSLTGDPATYEQYF
>15|.|TRBD2|TRBV14|TRBJ2-5
TGTGCCAGCAGCCAAGACGGGAGGAACCAAGAGACCCAGTACTTC
CASSQDGRNQETQYF
>12|.|.|TRBV2|TRBJ2-5
TGTGCCAGCAGGGGCGGGGAAGAGACCCAGTACTTC
CASRGGEETQYF
>15|.|.|TRBV27|TRBJ2-3
TGTGCCAGCAGTCTGGGCTGGGGCCGAACAGATACGCAGTATTTT
CASSLGWGRTDTQYF
>14|.|.|TRBV27|TRBJ2-7
TGTGCCAGCAGTTTATCAGGGGACTCCCCCCTGTCCTACTTC
CASSLSGDSPLSYF
>17|.|TRBD2|TRBV5-6|TRBJ2-7
TGTGCCAGCAGCTCCTTTTCTGGCGGGAGGGCTGAATACGAGCAGTACTTC
CASSSFSGGRAEYEQYF
>16|.|.|TRBV7-2|TRBJ2-2
TGTGCCAGCAGCTTAGCTCCAGCGCCAAACACCGGGGAGCTGTTTTTT
CASSLAPAPNTGELFF
>14|.|TRBD2|TRBV3-1/TRBV3-2|TRBJ2-3
TGTGCCAGCAGCCTGACTAGCGGGGAGGGTACGCAGTATTTT
CASSLTSGEGTQYF
>14|once|TRBD2|TRBV28|TRBJ2-1
TGTGCCAGCAGTTTCCTAGCGGGAGGTTTCGAGCAGTTCTTC
CASSFLAGGFEQFF
>13|.|TRBD2|TRBV3-1/TRBV3-2|TRBJ2-3
TGTGCCAGCAGCCAGGCGGGGGCAGATACGCAGTATTTT
CASSQAGADTQYF
>16|few|TRBD2|TRBV24-1|TRBJ2-1
TGTGCCACCAGCCCCCCACTAGCGGGAGGCTACAATGAGCAGTTCTTC
CATSPPLAGGYNEQFF
>16|.|TRBD2|TRBV15|TRBJ2-1
TGTGCCACCAGCAGAGATGGGGCGGGAGTGTACAATGAGCAGTTCTTC
CATSRDGAGVYNEQFF
>14|.|.|TRBV7-3|TRBJ1-6
TGTGCCAGCAGCGCGGACAGCATGTATTCACCCCTCCACTTT
CASSADSMYSPLHF
>16|few|.|TRBV4-1|TRBJ1-6
TGCGCCAGCAGCCTTGGGGAGAAGTTAAATAATTCACCCCTCCACTTT
CASSLGEKLNNSPLHF
>15|many|TRBD1|TRBV28|TRBJ1-1
TGTGCCAGCACCCCCATGGACAGGGTCAACACTGAAGCTTTCTTT
CASTPMDRVNTEAFF
>14|.|.|TRBV10-3|TRBJ1-2
TGTGCCATCAGGGAACAGGGAAATAGCTATGGCTACACCTTC
CAIREQGNSYGYTF
>14|.|.|TRBV7-9|TRBJ2-3
TGTGCCAGCAGGAAGCGGACTAGCACAGATACGCAGTATTTT
CASRKRTSTDTQYF
>16|.|.|TRBV27|TRBJ2-2
TGTGCCAGCAGTGTCCAGGCGTTTTGGAAAACCGGGGAGCTGTTTTTT
CASSVQAFWKTGELFF
>18|.|.|TRBV21-1|TRBJ1-5
TGTGCCAGCAGCAAAATTCTCTGGGCCGGACTGAACAATCAGCCCCAGCATTTT
CASSKILWAGLNNQPQHF
>17|.|TRBD1|TRBV28|TRBJ1-2
TGTGCCAGCAGTTTTAACCAACAGGGGGCTATAGTATATGGCTACACCTTC
CASSFNQQGAIVYGYTF
>14|.|.|TRBV6-5|TRBJ1-3
TGTGCCAGCAGTTACGGGGGGGAAGGAAACACCATATATTTT
CASSYGGEGNTIYF
>18|.|TRBD2|TRBV2|TRBJ2-3
TGTGCCAGCAGATGGACTAGCGGGAGAGGGGGGAGGCCAGATACGCAGTATTTT
CASRWTSGRGGRPDTQYF
>15|.|.|TRBV7-2|TRBJ2-7
TGTGCCAGCAGTGGGGGGGGGACAGGTCCCTACGAGCAGTACTTC
CASSGGGTGPYEQYF
>15|.|TRBD2|TRBV7-2|TRBJ2-7
TGTGCCAGCAGCTCCCTAGCGGGAGTACTGGGTGAGCAGTACTTC
CASSSLAGVLGEQYF
>13|.|.|TRBV7-3|TRBJ2-2
TGTGCCAGCGCCCGGAACTTGCGGGGGGAGCTGTTTTTT
CASARNLRGELFF
>14|.|.|TRBV19|TRBJ2-7
TGTGCCAGTAGTACCCCCCCCCGGGACAATGAGCAGTACTTC
CASSTPPRDNEQYF
>14|.|.|TRBV7-3|TRBJ2-7
TGTGCCAGCAGCTTAAGGCAGGGCCCCTACGAGCAGTACTTC
CASSLRQGPYEQYF
>13|.|TRBD1|TRBV28|TRBJ2-7
TGTGCCAGCAGTACGACAGGGCCTTACGAGCAGTACTTC
CASSTTGPYEQYF
>14|.|.|TRBV28|TRBJ1-4
TGTGCCAACACCCTTGCAGGGTATGGCGAAAAACTGTTTTTT
CANTLAGYGEKLFF
>16|.|TRBD2|TRBV7-3|TRBJ2-3
TGTGCCAGCAGCCAAACTCTAGCGGGAAGCACAGATACGCAGTATTTT
CASSQTLAGSTDTQYF
>13|.|TRBD2|TRBV19|TRBJ2-5
TGTGCCACGCGCGGGAGTTTAGGCGAGACCCAGTACTTC
CATRGSLGETQYF
>12|once|.|TRBV12-3/TRBV12-4|TRBJ1-5
TGTGCCAGCAGTTCCCATTATCAGCCCCAGCATTTT
CASSSHYQPQHF
>12|once|TRBD1|TRBV18|TRBJ2-7
TGTGCCAGCTCAGCCGGGACAGACGAGCAGTACTTC
CASSAGTDEQYF
>18|.|.|TRBV3-1/TRBV3-2|TRBJ2-5
TGTGCCAGCAGCCAAGGGTTGGTCGCAGGGGGGCACAAAGAGACCCAGTACTTC
CASSQGLVAGGHKETQYF
>15|.|.|TRBV7-9|TRBJ2-2
TGTGCCAGCAGCTCCTTGACAGGAAGAACCGGGGAGCTGTTTTTT
CASSSLTGRTGELFF
>13|.|.|TRBV6-2/TRBV6-3|TRBJ2-7
TGTGCCAGCAGTTACGGGGCGACTGGCGAGCAGTACTTC
CASSYGATGEQYF